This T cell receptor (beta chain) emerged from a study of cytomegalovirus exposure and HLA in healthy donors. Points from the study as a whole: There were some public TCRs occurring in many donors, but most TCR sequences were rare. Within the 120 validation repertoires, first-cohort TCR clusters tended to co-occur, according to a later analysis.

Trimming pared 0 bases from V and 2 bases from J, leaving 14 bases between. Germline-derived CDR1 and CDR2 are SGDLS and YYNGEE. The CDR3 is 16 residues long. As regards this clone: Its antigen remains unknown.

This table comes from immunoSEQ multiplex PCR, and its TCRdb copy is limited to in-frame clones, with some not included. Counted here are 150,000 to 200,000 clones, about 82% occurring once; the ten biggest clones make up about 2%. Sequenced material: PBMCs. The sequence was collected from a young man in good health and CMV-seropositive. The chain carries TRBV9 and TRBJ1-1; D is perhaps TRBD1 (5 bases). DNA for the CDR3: TGTGCCAGCAGCGTAGAGGGGTTACCCATCAACACTGAAGCTTTCTTT. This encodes CASSVEGLPINTEAFF.